This T cell receptor (beta chain) was sequenced for a study of blood T cell repertoires in COVID-19. The CDR3 length is 17 residues. Unmatched junction bases numbered 10, after V lost 1 base and J lost 4 bases. CDR1 and CDR2 (germline): LGHDT, YNNKEL (reference sequence). Using immunoSEQ multiplex PCR, the repertoire was profiled, and TCRdb retains in-frame clones only, with some absent. The data show almost 200,000 clones, about nine tenths seen once. The chain employs TRBV3-1 (or the pseudogene TRBV3-2) and TRBJ1-3; 7 positions agree with TRBD1. What was sequenced was peripheral blood. The source is a woman aged 70-85 years with acute or convalescent COVID-19. CDR3 amino acids: CASSQGQGVASGNTIYF. The CDR3 DNA is TGTGCCAGCAGCCAAGGACAGGGTGTCGCTTCGGGAAACACCATATATTTT.